This T cell receptor (beta chain) was found in a study of T cell repertoires in cytomegalovirus infection. CDR1 DFQATT and CDR2 SNEGSKA come from the germline V gene (reference sequence). Trimming removed 5 bases at V and 3 bases at J, with 15 bases between. This CDR3 comprises 14 residues. One entry per CDR3 protein results from TCRdb running MiXCR on the reads. Altogether about 150,000 distinct CDR3 sequences are present, 20% to 25% being singletons, with the ten largest covering around 9.9%. Sequencing input: PBMCs. This TCR came from a human donor in good health (CMV status not recorded). Some clones in this sample may be carry-over from other donors' samples. This chain connects TRBV20-1 to TRBJ2-3; D may be TRBD1 or TRBD2 (5 bases each). The CDR3 protein is CSAPRRQRTDTQYF. In DNA, the CDR3 is TGCAGTGCTCCCCGGCGACAGCGGACAGATACGCAGTATTTT.